The source of this T cell receptor beta chain is a study of T cells after yellow fever vaccination. Across the study: The authors prepared low-cell-number fractions using SMART-Seq v4 Ultra Low Input. Regarding the study as a whole: Weaker overall, the secondary response nonetheless peaked faster (day 5 versus 15). Detected again after the booster were most primary-vaccination clones, at 95% to 98% CD4 and roughly 88% CD8. The CD4 and CD8 compartments had a small share of their clonotypes in common.

Each CDR3 protein gets one entry after TCRdb re-called the 5' RACE reads with MiXCR. The data show a few hundred thousand distinct CDR3 sequences, about 19% seen once. This clonotype was seen only a few times. Its antigen is still unknown. V lost 7 bases and J 6 bases, leaving 13 bases between the germline ends. The germline gives CDR1 MNHNY, CDR2 SVGAGI (reference sequence). The CDR3 extends over 12 amino acids. This receptor was obtained from a man between 25 and 39 years old who received the YFV17D yellow fever vaccine. The V call is TRBV6-6, the J call TRBJ2-7, with D unresolved. The source was PBMCs, collected 15 days after the yellow fever booster vaccination. CDR3 coding DNA: TGTGCCAGCACCCCGAGCCCCCCCGAGCAGTACTTC. Translating gives CASTPSPPEQYF.